A single TCR beta chain is shown here with its context. Its target is unknown. The sample is drawn from a study of cytomegalovirus exposure and HLA in healthy donors. Findings and limits, study-wide: It has been reported that TCR beta sequences accurately predicted the HLA-A and HLA-B alleles of most subjects. An analysis was carried out at a later point. It showed that HLA-associated TCR beta chains were more clonally expanded than equally common non-associated chains. A later analysis linked a missense variant in DCLRE1C to the trimming of TCR beta V and J genes. Being productive about 87% or about 30% of the time was typical of most TCR beta V segments in an earlier analysis.

Germline V gene sequence: CDR1 LNHDA, CDR2 SQIVND (reference sequence). This CDR3 region has 17 residues. V was cut by 10 bases and J by 0 bases, with 19 bases left in between. Researchers ran the PCR with 60 Vbeta and 13 Jbeta primers. TCRdb's table, derived via immunoSEQ multiplex PCR, lists solely in-frame clones and lacks some. This table has some 120,000 clones, more than 70% appearing once. The chain uses TRBV19 and TRBJ1-6; possibly TRBD1 for D (6 bases). Sample: PBMCs. This sequence originates from a human donor in good health. In nucleotides, the CDR3 is TGTGCCAATGGACAGAGCGTAAATCCCTCCTATAATTCACCCCTCCACTTT. It codes for CANGQSVNPSYNSPLHF.